This T cell receptor (beta chain) was captured by sequencing in a study of early T cells in non-severe SARS-CoV-2 infection. Study-wide context: Chains were not paired, and sequencing was done on bulk RNA from unsorted whole blood.

MiXCR, applied by TCRdb to the 5' RACE reads, yields one record per CDR3 protein. The table lists some 60,000 distinct CDR3 sequences, over 7.5% of them singletons. This TCR came from an adult who was a healthcare worker with PCR-confirmed SARS-CoV-2 infection or an uninfected control (not recorded which). The sequencing sample was made of whole blood.

DNA of the CDR3: TGCAGCGTTGGAGACACAGGGACTGAAGCTTTCTTT. Translated, it gives CSVGDTGTEAFF. The V and J genes are TRBV29-1 and TRBJ1-1, with D possibly being TRBD1 (6 bases). Germline V gene data show CDR1 as SQVTM and CDR2 as ANQGSEA. There are 12 residues in the CDR3. Trimming shortened V by 4 bases and J by 5 bases, and 11 bases separated the two germline ends.